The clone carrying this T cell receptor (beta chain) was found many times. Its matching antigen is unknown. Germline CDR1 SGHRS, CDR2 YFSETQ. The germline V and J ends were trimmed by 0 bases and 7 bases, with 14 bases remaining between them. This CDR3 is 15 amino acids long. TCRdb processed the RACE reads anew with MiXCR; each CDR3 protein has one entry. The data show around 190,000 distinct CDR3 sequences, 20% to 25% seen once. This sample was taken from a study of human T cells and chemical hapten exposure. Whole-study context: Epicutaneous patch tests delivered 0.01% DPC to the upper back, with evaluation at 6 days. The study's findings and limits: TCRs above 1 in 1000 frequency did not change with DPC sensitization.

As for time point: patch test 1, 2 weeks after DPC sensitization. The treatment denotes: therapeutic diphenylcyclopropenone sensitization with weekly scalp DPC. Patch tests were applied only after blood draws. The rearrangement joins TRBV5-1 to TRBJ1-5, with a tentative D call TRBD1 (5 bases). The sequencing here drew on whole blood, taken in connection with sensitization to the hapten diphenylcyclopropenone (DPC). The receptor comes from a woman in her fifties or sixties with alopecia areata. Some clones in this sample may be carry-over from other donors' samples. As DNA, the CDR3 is TGCGCCAGCAGCTTGGGCCAGGGCTCGGGACAGCCCCAGCATTTT. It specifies CASSLGQGSGQPQHF.